This TCR beta chain was sequenced for a study of T cell repertoires in cytomegalovirus infection. Using its own MiXCR run on the reads, TCRdb lists one record per CDR3 protein. The sample yields fewer than 900,000 distinct CDR3 sequences, about 28% seen once. In this sample, this clonotype turned up once. No antigen is known for it. In germline, CDR1 is MGHRA, CDR2 YSYEKL. V lost 4 bases to trimming and J lost 4 bases, with 11 bases between them. The CDR3 runs to 14 residues. The material was cultured CD8+ T cells from PBMCs, obtained from culture after CMV antigen stimulation. V is TRBV4-1 and J is TRBJ1-5, with D possibly TRBD1 on 5 matching bases. The sequence was obtained from a human donor in good health (CMV status not recorded). Some clones in this sample may be carry-over from other donors' samples. The CDR3 DNA reads TGCGCCAGCAGCCGCATGGGGGGAAATCAGCCCCAGCATTTT. It translates to CASSRMGGNQPQHF.